The rows below give T cell receptor beta chains drawn from one sample of a study of blood T cells in healthy people across ages. TCRdb reprocessed the 5' RACE reads via MiXCR and lists one record per CDR3 protein. The table shows 790,000 or so distinct CDR3 sequences, with roughly 56% occurring only once. Sequenced: blood. All receptors come from a man in his forties in good health. CDR3s include the opening cysteine and the closing phenylalanine or tryptophan. D genes are given only for firm matches. Rows may omit the clone size; those that give it use once, few, many or a size class.

CDR3	DNA	J	size	V	D
CASSQGTSGVIQREQFF	TGCGCCAGCAGTCAGGGGACTAGCGGGGTAATCCAGCGGGAGCAGTTCTTC	TRBJ2-1	NA	TRBV5-1	TRBD2
CASSLDQRNQPQHF	TGCGCCAGCAGCTTGGATCAGCGCAATCAGCCCCAGCATTTT	TRBJ1-5	NA	TRBV5-1	NA
CASSRDRGLYNSPLHF	TGTGCCAGCAGCCGGGACAGGGGGTTGTATAATTCACCCCTCCACTTT	TRBJ1-6	NA	TRBV2	TRBD1
CASSHAAGARISNQPQHF	TGTGCCAGCAGCCACGCTGCAGGGGCGCGGATTAGCAATCAGCCCCAGCATTTT	TRBJ1-5	NA	TRBV3-1	NA
CAISDQDGGYTF	TGTGCCATCAGTGACCAGGATGGTGGCTACACCTTC	TRBJ1-2	few	TRBV10-3	NA
CSVFPNYGYTF	TGCAGCGTTTTCCCGAACTATGGCTACACCTTC	TRBJ1-2	few	TRBV29-1	NA
CASSQDRAGTRANVLTF	TGCGCCAGCAGCCAAGATAGGGCGGGGACAAGGGCCAACGTCCTGACTTTC	TRBJ2-6	once	TRBV4-3	NA
CASSDRLAGNNEQFF	TGTGCCAGCAGCGACAGACTAGCGGGAAACAATGAGCAGTTCTTC	TRBJ2-1	NA	TRBV7-9	TRBD2
CSAKTGTGKNIQYF	TGCAGTGCCAAGACCGGGACAGGAAAAAACATTCAGTACTTC	TRBJ2-4	NA	TRBV20-1	TRBD1
CASLKARGFINEQFF	TGTGCCAGCCTGAAGGCCAGGGGGTTCATCAATGAGCAGTTCTTC	TRBJ2-1	NA	TRBV28	TRBD1
CASTIEGFINYGYTF	TGTGCCAGCACCATTGAGGGGTTCATTAACTATGGCTACACCTTC	TRBJ1-2	NA	TRBV12-3/TRBV12-4	NA
CSVPHGGGYTF	TGCAGCGTTCCACACGGGGGTGGCTACACCTTC	TRBJ1-2	NA	TRBV29-1	NA
CASSGEGQYGYTF	TGTGCCAGCAGTGGAGAGGGACAGTATGGCTACACCTTC	TRBJ1-2	NA	TRBV6-1	TRBD1
CASSLVARSYGYTF	TGCGCCAGCAGCTTGGTCGCTAGAAGCTATGGCTACACCTTC	TRBJ1-2	NA	TRBV5-1	NA
CAGSQRQGGNQPQHF	TGTGCCGGCAGCCAAAGGCAGGGTGGCAATCAGCCCCAGCATTTT	TRBJ1-5	once	TRBV3-1	NA
CASRRGLAGGPDYNEQFF	TGCGCCAGCAGGCGGGGACTAGCGGGAGGGCCGGACTACAATGAGCAGTTCTTC	TRBJ2-1	once	TRBV5-1	TRBD2
CASSRPGTHNSYEQYF	TGTGCCAGCAGCCGCCCCGGGACACACAACTCCTACGAGCAGTACTTC	TRBJ2-7	NA	TRBV5-4	NA
CATAQGRDQPQHF	TGTGCCACCGCCCAGGGCCGGGACCAGCCCCAGCATTTT	TRBJ1-5	NA	TRBV10-3	NA
CASSTLKTSGRAHNEQFF	TGTGCCAGCAGTACCCTTAAGACTAGCGGGAGGGCCCACAATGAGCAGTTCTTC	TRBJ2-1	NA	TRBV21-1	NA
CASSPRGRPDGNEQFF	TGTGCCAGCAGCCCTCGGGGACGACCGGACGGGAATGAGCAGTTCTTC	TRBJ2-1	once	TRBV7-2	NA
CASSQDSDRVVTEAFF	TGTGCCAGCAGCCAAGATTCGGACAGGGTGGTCACTGAAGCTTTCTTT	TRBJ1-1	NA	TRBV4-2	TRBD1
CASSQGTSGRGDTQYF	TGCGCCAGCAGCCAGGGGACTAGCGGGAGAGGAGATACGCAGTATTTT	TRBJ2-3	few	TRBV5-1	TRBD2
CASSLRKTGITDTQYF	TGTGCCAGCAGCTTAAGGAAGACTGGAATAACAGATACGCAGTATTTT	TRBJ2-3	NA	TRBV7-2	NA
CASSYPGQGSYEQYF	TGTGCCAGCAGCTACCCGGGACAGGGATCCTACGAGCAGTACTTC	TRBJ2-7	few	TRBV5-6	TRBD1
CALIRDHEQYF	TGTGCCTTGATCCGGGACCACGAGCAGTACTTC	TRBJ2-7	NA	TRBV30	NA
CSATAPFVAEIQYF	TGCAGTGCTACAGCCCCCTTTGTAGCGGAGATTCAGTACTTC	TRBJ2-4	NA	TRBV20-1	NA
CASSQDGTGGPYYGYTF	TGTGCCAGCAGCCAAGATGGGACAGGGGGCCCCTACTATGGCTACACCTTC	TRBJ1-2	few	TRBV4-2	TRBD1
CASSVSTVQYNEQFF	TGTGCCAGCAGCGTTTCGACAGTACAATACAATGAGCAGTTCTTC	TRBJ2-1	NA	TRBV9	NA
CASSRREESYEQYF	TGCGCCAGCAGCCGGCGGGAAGAAAGCTACGAGCAGTACTTC	TRBJ2-7	NA	TRBV4-3	NA
CASSESRGFAYNEQFF	TGTGCCAGCAGTGAATCTAGGGGATTCGCCTACAATGAGCAGTTCTTC	TRBJ2-1	NA	TRBV25-1	NA
CASSFPGQGREQYF	TGTGCCAGCAGCTTTCCGGGACAGGGACGCGAGCAGTACTTC	TRBJ2-7	NA	TRBV7-9	TRBD1
CGAPRQTQETQYF	TGCGGTGCTCCCAGACAGACCCAAGAGACCCAGTACTTC	TRBJ2-5	once	TRBV20-1	NA
CASSPSQGHTEAFF	TGTGCCAGCAGTCCATCGCAAGGACACACTGAAGCTTTCTTT	TRBJ1-1	NA	TRBV28	NA
CASSTRGAVNEQYF	TGCGCCAGCAGCACCCGCGGGGCCGTTAATGAGCAGTACTTC	TRBJ2-5	NA	TRBV4-3	NA
CASSLEAAGGNGYTF	TGCGCCAGCAGCTTGGAGGCAGCAGGGGGCAACGGCTACACCTTC	TRBJ1-2	NA	TRBV5-1	TRBD1
CASSDPGGGEQFF	TGTGCCAGCAGCGACCCCGGGGGAGGGGAGCAGTTCTTC	TRBJ2-1	NA	TRBV7-2	TRBD2
CSASPLGTSGTDTQYF	TGCAGTGCTAGCCCCCTAGGGACTAGCGGCACAGATACGCAGTATTTT	TRBJ2-3	NA	TRBV20-1	TRBD2
CASSLNPTESDAEAFF	TGTGCCAGCAGTTTAAATCCAACGGAGTCGGACGCTGAAGCTTTCTTT	TRBJ1-1	NA	TRBV6-2/TRBV6-3	NA
CASSLVGTPQANEQFF	TGTGCCAGCAGCTTAGTGGGGACCCCCCAGGCCAATGAGCAGTTCTTC	TRBJ2-1	NA	TRBV7-8	NA
CASSDYRLGKKDTQYF	TGTGCCAGCAGCGACTATAGACTCGGGAAAAAAGATACGCAGTATTTT	TRBJ2-3	NA	TRBV9	NA
CASSLDGGGAGSYNEQFF	TGTGCCAGCAGCTTAGATGGCGGGGGGGCCGGCTCCTACAATGAGCAGTTCTTC	TRBJ2-1	NA	TRBV7-2	TRBD2
CSARGGPGVEEQFF	TGCAGTGCTAGAGGTGGACCGGGAGTAGAAGAGCAGTTCTTC	TRBJ2-1	once	TRBV20-1	NA
CAWSPPGQRALYGYTF	TGTGCCTGGAGTCCTCCGGGACAGAGGGCCCTCTATGGCTACACCTTC	TRBJ1-2	NA	TRBV30	TRBD1
CASSRRGLAGDLGIDTQYF	TGTGCCAGCAGCCGCAGGGGACTAGCGGGCGACTTAGGGATAGATACGCAGTATTTT	TRBJ2-3	NA	TRBV28	TRBD2
CASTRLGGYTF	TGTGCCAGCACCAGACTAGGAGGCTACACCTTC	TRBJ1-2	many	TRBV12-3/TRBV12-4	NA
CASSSRNNYEQYF	TGTGCCAGCAGTTCCCGTAATAACTACGAGCAGTACTTC	TRBJ2-7	NA	TRBV6-5	NA
CASSLEADYEQYF	TGCGCCAGCAGCTTGGAAGCCGACTACGAGCAGTACTTC	TRBJ2-7	NA	TRBV5-1	NA
CATSREMGAGYGYTF	TGTGCCACCAGCAGAGAAATGGGGGCAGGGTATGGCTACACCTTC	TRBJ1-2	NA	TRBV15	NA
CASSLYRGEKLFF	TGTGCCAGCAGTCTATACAGGGGCGAAAAACTGTTTTTT	TRBJ1-4	NA	TRBV12-3/TRBV12-4	TRBD1
CASSVEDPSDRGTEAFF	TGTGCCAGCAGCGTAGAAGACCCTTCGGACAGGGGCACTGAAGCTTTCTTT	TRBJ1-1	NA	TRBV9	TRBD1